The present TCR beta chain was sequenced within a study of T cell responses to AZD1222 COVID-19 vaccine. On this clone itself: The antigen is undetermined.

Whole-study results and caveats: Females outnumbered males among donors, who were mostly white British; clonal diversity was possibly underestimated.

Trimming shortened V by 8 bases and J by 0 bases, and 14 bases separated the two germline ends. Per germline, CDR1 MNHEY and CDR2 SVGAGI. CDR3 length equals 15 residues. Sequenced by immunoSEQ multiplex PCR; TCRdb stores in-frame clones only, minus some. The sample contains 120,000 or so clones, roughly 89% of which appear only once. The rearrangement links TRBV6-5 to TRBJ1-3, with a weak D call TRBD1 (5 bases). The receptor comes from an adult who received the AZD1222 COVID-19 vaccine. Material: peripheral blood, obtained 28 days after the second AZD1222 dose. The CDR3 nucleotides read TGTGCCAGCGTCGGGGACCTTAGCTCTGGAAACACCATATATTTT. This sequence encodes CASVGDLSSGNTIYF.